Shown below are 9 T cell receptor beta chains from a single sample sequenced in a study of spatial heterogeneity in lung cancer. The time point denotes: sample taken at primary tumor resection. Notes on the study in general: Counts of expanded alpha and beta TCRs within tumors tracked the tumor nonsynonymous mutation count.

These receptors' antigens are unknown. TCRdb reanalysed the 5' RACE reads using MiXCR and keeps one entry per CDR3 protein. Among 13,000 or so distinct CDR3 sequences listed, approximately 4.8% were seen once. The sample in question was lung tumor tissue, obtained at surgery. The receptors were sampled from a male donor with early-stage non-small cell lung cancer.

This clonotype came up many times. Being off target in a library aimed at alpha chains, this beta chain has a size of little meaning. The rearrangement joins TRBV20-1 to TRBJ2-7; D gene uncertain. CDR3 size: 11 residues. Germline V gene data show CDR1 as DFQATT and CDR2 as SNEGSKA (reference sequence). Trimming took off 6 bases at V and 0 bases at J, with 6 bases between the two ends. The chain's CDR3 is CSAADSYEQYF. The CDR3 nucleotides are TGCAGTGCAGCCGACTCCTACGAGCAGTACTTC.

This clonotype was detected ten times or more. The size of this beta chain means little, since it is a stray read in a library made for alpha chains. This rearrangement joins TRBV28 to TRBJ2-2; tentatively, D is TRBD2 (5 bases). From germline, CDR1 is MDHEN and CDR2 SYDVKM. Trimming stripped 2 bases from V and 3 bases from J, with 10 bases between. The CDR3 spans 15 residues. This chain's CDR3 is CASSLRQEDTGELFF. CDR3 coding DNA: TGTGCCAGCAGTTTAAGGCAGGAGGACACCGGGGAGCTGTTTTTT.

This clonotype was seen at least ten times. Because this beta chain is a stray read in a library intended to capture alpha chains, its abundance should not be given much weight. The genes are TRBV4-3 and TRBJ2-2; 9 nucleotides match TRBD1. This CDR3 spans 16 amino acids. Germline V gene lookup returns CDR1 LGHNA and CDR2 YSLEER. V shed 1 base, J shed 7 bases, and the junction held 7 bases outside the gene matches. The CDR3, as DNA: TGCGCCAGCAGCCAAGGGACAGGGGCCTTGGGCGGGGAGCTGTTTTTT. Its translation: CASSQGTGALGGELFF.

Ten or more counts support this clonotype. This beta chain lies outside the target of a library built for alpha chains; its clone size means little. V is TRBV15 and J is TRBJ2-7, with a tentative D call TRBD2 (6 bases). The CDR3 has 14 amino acids. Per germline, CDR1 LNHNV and CDR2 YYDKDF (reference sequence). V lost 0 bases and J 3 bases, leaving 9 bases between the germline ends. The chain's CDR3 is CATSRDVGGYEQYF. The CDR3 region has the DNA TGTGCCACCAGCAGAGATGTCGGGGGCTACGAGCAGTACTTC.

Points on this clonotype: Little can be read into the size of this beta chain, an off-target read in a library designed for alpha chains. The chain links TRBV6-6 to TRBJ1-1, with D unresolved. CDR1 MNHNY and CDR2 SVGAGI come from the germline V gene (reference sequence). This CDR3 is 12 amino acids long. The V gene lost 1 base and the J gene lost 3 bases, with 3 bases spanning the gap. CDR3 residues: CASSYLYTEAFF. In DNA form, the CDR3 reads TGTGCCAGCAGTTACTTGTACACTGAAGCTTTCTTT.

A few counts support this clonotype. As an off-target read in a library built for alpha chains, this beta chain has a frequency of little significance. This sequence joins TRBV7-2 and TRBJ1-4; D call uncertain. From germline, CDR1 is SGHTA and CDR2 FQGNSA. The length of the CDR3 is 14 residues. V gave up 1 base and J gave up 8 bases, with 11 bases separating them. CDR3 sequence (DNA): TGTGCCAGCAGCTTAGGACGGGGAGGGGAAAAACTGTTTTTT. This gives the protein CASSLGRGGEKLFF.

This clonotype was recorded many times. Being off target in a library aimed at alpha chains, this beta chain has a size of little meaning. V is TRBV18 and J is TRBJ1-4; no definite D call. The V end was cut by 6 bases, the J end by 7 bases, with 15 bases between. The CDR3 sequence is 14 residues long. Germline V gene sequence: CDR1 KGHSH, CDR2 LQKENI. DNA for the CDR3: TGTGCCAGCTCCGACACAAGGTTCCGTGAAAAACTGTTTTTT. Its translation: CASSDTRFREKLFF.

This clonotype was seen repeatedly, ten times or more. Since it is a stray read in a library aimed at alpha chains, this beta chain has a size that is not meaningful. The V call is TRBV12-3 or TRBV12-4, the J call TRBJ2-1, with a weak D call TRBD1 (5 bases). V gave up 4 bases and J gave up 9 bases, with 7 bases separating them. The CDR3 is made up of 11 amino acids. CDR3 protein: CASSSQGEQFF. The CDR3 DNA reads as TGTGCCAGCAGTTCTCAGGGTGAGCAGTTCTTC.

This clonotype is large within its sample. Because this beta chain is a stray read in a library intended to capture alpha chains, its abundance should not be given much weight. The chain joins TRBV28 to TRBJ1-1; 9 nucleotides align to TRBD1. The ends lost 6 bases at V and 0 bases at J; junction bases unmatched: 11. This CDR3 is 17 amino acids long. CDR1 and CDR2 from the germline V gene are MDHEN and SYDVKM. The CDR3 sequence: CASSSGDRVLLNTEAFF. CDR3 bases: TGTGCCAGCAGCTCCGGGGACAGGGTTTTGCTGAACACTGAAGCTTTCTTT.